The 18 T cell receptor beta chains given below trace back to one sample, sequenced in a study of T cells after yellow fever vaccination. TCRdb processed the 5' RACE reads anew with MiXCR; each CDR3 protein has one entry. The table has approximately 510,000 distinct CDR3 sequences, 20% to 25% seen once. Sample: PBMCs, taken around 3 weeks after the first yellow fever vaccination. The receptors here all came from a man between 18 and 35 years old who received the YFV17D yellow fever vaccine.

This chain joins TRBV20-1 and TRBJ2-5; the D gene is possibly TRBD2 (5 bases). Per the germline V gene, CDR1 is DFQATT and CDR2 is SNEGSKA (reference sequence). The V gene lost 2 bases and the J gene lost 4 bases, with 11 bases spanning the gap. The CDR3 runs 13 residues. In DNA, the CDR3 is TGCAGTGCTAGATTAGCGTCTGTAGAGACCCAGTACTTC. It translates to CSARLASVETQYF.

The chain joins TRBV11-2 to TRBJ1-1; 8 bases match TRBD1. CDR3 length: 16 residues. Germline CDR1 SGHAT, CDR2 FQNNGV. V lost 4 bases and J lost 6; bases outside the gene matches: 13. The CDR3 region is CASSSPKQGVFAEAFF. In DNA, the CDR3 is TGTGCCAGCAGCTCCCCGAAACAGGGGGTTTTTGCTGAAGCTTTCTTT.

This clonotype appeared many times. The chain carries TRBV7-9 and TRBJ2-7; D remains unclear. This CDR3 spans 11 amino acids. Germline V lookup: CDR1 SEHNR, CDR2 FQNEAQ (reference sequence). The V end lost 5 bases, the J end lost 3 bases, and 5 bases lay between the germline ends. The CDR3 protein is CASSALYEQYF. CDR3 sequence (DNA): TGTGCCAGCAGCGCTCTCTACGAGCAGTACTTC.

J is TRBJ2-7 and V is TRBV12-3 or TRBV12-4; 8 bases agree with TRBD1. This CDR3 has 15 residues. The ends lost 5 bases at V and 1 base at J; junction bases unmatched: 7. CDR3 coding DNA: TGTGCCAGCAGTCACACAGGGGGTGGTTCCTACGAGCAGTACTTC. It codes for CASSHTGGGSYEQYF.

The chain couples TRBV4-1 to TRBJ2-7; D may be TRBD1 (7 bases). V was cut by 6 bases and J by 2 bases, with 17 bases left in between. Germline CDR1 MGHRA, CDR2 YSYEKL. This CDR3 is built from 15 residues. CDR3 bases: TGCGCCAGCAGTCAGGGGGGACACGGGCCCTACGAGCAGTACGTC. The encoded protein is CASSQGGHGPYEQYV.

The chain is built from TRBV10-2 and TRBJ2-3, with TRBD1 identical over 12 bases. The CDR3 has 15 amino acids. Per the germline V gene, CDR1 is WSHSY and CDR2 is SAAADI. With V trimmed by 11 bases and J by 5 bases, 11 bases remained unmatched. The CDR3 loop reads CASSGTGGRGDTQYF. The CDR3 DNA follows: TGCGCCTCCTCCGGGACAGGGGGCAGGGGAGATACGCAGTATTTT.

This rearrangement joins TRBV25-1 to TRBJ2-2, with 9 positions matching TRBD2. With 5 bases clipped from V and 2 bases from J, the junction kept 6 bases outside the gene matches. The germline gives CDR1 MGHDK, CDR2 SYGVNS. CDR3 size: 16 residues. The CDR3 DNA sequence: TGTGCCAGCAGTCGGGGCGGGGGGGACAACACCGGGGAGCTGTTTTTT. Residues: CASSRGGGDNTGELFF.

This clonotype was found a few times. This chain joins TRBV7-9 and TRBJ2-3, with D perhaps matching TRBD2 (5 bases). Trimming removed 6 bases from V and 4 bases from J, with 8 bases in between. The CDR3 covers 12 residues. Germline V gene lookup returns CDR1 SEHNR and CDR2 FQNEAQ (reference sequence). CDR3 protein: CASRRVPDTQYF. CDR3 coding DNA: TGTGCCAGCAGGCGGGTGCCAGATACGCAGTATTTT.

The J gene is TRBJ2-2, the V gene TRBV23-1, with 9 bases matching TRBD1. TRBV23-1 falls under the ORF class, with uncertain function. Trimming cost V 3 bases and J 2 bases; bases outside gene matches: 7. The CDR3 runs 17 residues. CDR3 amino acids: CASSQAGTGPNTGELFF. DNA of the CDR3: TGCGCCAGCAGTCAGGCCGGGACAGGGCCCAACACCGGGGAGCTGTTTTTT.

The rearrangement joins TRBV12-3 or TRBV12-4 to TRBJ1-4, with D unresolved. V was clipped by 11 bases and J by 8 bases, with 33 bases between them. This CDR3 is built from 18 residues. The CDR3 DNA is TGTGCCTTCAGTTCCGATTTAACCGGACCGAGCATTAAGGAAAAACTGTTTTTT. This encodes CAFSSDLTGPSIKEKLFF.

This clonotype was seen more than once but under ten times. The chain couples TRBV29-1 to TRBJ1-2, with D possibly TRBD1 on 6 matching bases. Trimming pared 6 bases from V and 4 bases from J, leaving 15 bases between. Germline CDR1 SQVTM, CDR2 ANQGSEA. CDR3 length: 13 residues. DNA for the CDR3: TGCAGCGTGGGAACAGGGACGGGCTATGGCTACACCTTC. Protein: CSVGTGTGYGYTF.

This chain connects TRBV6-1 to TRBJ1-5; TRBD1 aligns across 10 bases. In germline, CDR1 is MNHNS, CDR2 SASEGT. The CDR3 is made up of 18 amino acids. V was clipped by 6 bases and J by 6 bases; unmatched bases: 17. The CDR3 coding sequence is TGTGCCAGCAGCACCGGATCACGGTCGGGACAGGGGTCTCAGCCCCAGCATTTT. As protein: CASSTGSRSGQGSQPQHF.

V and J are TRBV4-1 and TRBJ2-7, with D perhaps being TRBD1 or TRBD2 (5 bases each). V lost 3 bases and J lost 1, with 10 bases in between. The CDR3 totals 14 residues. Germline CDR1 reads MGHRA; CDR2 reads YSYEKL. The CDR3 DNA follows: TGCGCCAGCAGCCATCGGGACGGATCCTACGAGCAGTACTTC. This sequence encodes CASSHRDGSYEQYF.

The rearrangement joins TRBV21-1 to TRBJ2-5; the table's D call, TRBD1, has no DNA check behind it. TRBV21-1 is listed as a pseudogene. The CDR3 consists of 16 residues. The CDR3 region is CASSKLGREYQETQYF. CDR3 nucleotides: TGTGCCAGCAGCAAATTGGGCAGGGAGTACCAAGAGACCCAGTACTTC.

This clonotype was counted a few times. The rearrangement links TRBV18 to TRBJ2-4; D not resolved. This CDR3 has 18 residues. Germline-derived CDR1 and CDR2 are KGHSH and LQKENI. V was shortened by 3 bases and J by 3 bases, with 21 bases between the two germline ends. The CDR3 sequence: CASSPRASALDGKNIQYF. The CDR3 DNA is TGTGCCAGCTCACCTCGGGCGAGCGCCCTTGATGGCAAAAACATTCAGTACTTC.

V and J are TRBV6-5 and TRBJ1-1; TRBD1 might be the D (5 bases). Trimming removed 2 bases from V and 10 bases from J, with 11 bases in between. The CDR3 contains 12 residues. CDR1 and CDR2 (germline): MNHEY, SVGAGI. In DNA form, the CDR3 reads TGTGCCAGCAGTTACGGCCGGGGGGGAGCTTTCTTT. It specifies CASSYGRGGAFF.

This chain connects TRBV3-1 to TRBJ2-1; D gene unclear. V lost 4 bases and J 9 bases, leaving 10 bases between the germline ends. The CDR3 totals 12 residues. Germline CDR1 reads LGHDT; CDR2 reads YNNKEL (reference sequence). CDR3 coding DNA: TGTGCCAGCAGCCCGCTTGCCGGTGAGCAGTTCTTC. Protein sequence: CASSPLAGEQFF.

This clonotype was recorded a few times. The chain is built from TRBV5-4 and TRBJ2-1; TRBD2 matches 8 bases. V trimming: 1 base; J trimming: 9 bases; junction bases outside the gene matches: 15. The CDR3 has 17 amino acids. In germline, CDR1 is SGHNT, CDR2 YYREEE (reference sequence). The CDR3 region is CASSLTGRGGQGAEQFF. The CDR3 DNA reads TGTGCCAGCAGCTTGACGGGCCGGGGGGGCCAAGGTGCTGAGCAGTTCTTC.